The source of this T cell receptor beta chain is a study of human T cells and chemical hapten exposure. Study background: Upper inner arm skin measuring about 2 cm by about 2 cm received 2% DPC for sensitization. All through the roughly 25-week study, the scalp of each patient received diphenylcyclopropenone doses weekly.

This sample's time point: patch test 2, 6 weeks after DPC sensitization. The treatment here: therapeutic diphenylcyclopropenone sensitization with weekly scalp DPC. Each cDNA molecule in the library carried unique molecular identifiers. TCRdb re-analysed the RACE reads in MiXCR, keeping a single row per CDR3 protein. Here the sample spans around 360,000 distinct CDR3 sequences, about 6% being singletons. CDR1 SGHTA and CDR2 FQGNSA come from the germline V gene. The ends were cut back, 6 bases at V and 5 bases at J, with 14 bases in the middle. CDR3 length: 15 residues. The origin of this receptor is a woman younger than 35 with alopecia areata. Some clones in this sample may be carry-over from other donors' samples. Sequences were derived from whole blood, sampled in connection with sensitization to the hapten diphenylcyclopropenone (DPC). The chain links TRBV7-2 to TRBJ1-6; D unclear. The CDR3 sequence: CASRFMGVNNSPLHF. As DNA, the CDR3 is TGTGCCAGCAGGTTTATGGGCGTCAATAATTCACCCCTCCACTTT.